The clone carrying this T cell receptor beta chain was detected ten times or more. Its antigen is unidentified. This sample was taken from a study of response to subunit inactivated influenza vaccine. A single record per CDR3 protein comes from TCRdb applying MiXCR to the RT-PCR reads. The data hold hundreds of thousands of distinct CDR3 sequences, with about 17% observed a single time. Findings of the study overall: The authors put forward the suggestion that each seasonal influenza vaccination may bring in only a limited number of new T cells.

The input for sequencing was CD4+ T cells sorted from PBMCs, taken 23 months after vaccination. The TCR originated in a man between 50 and 75 years old who received an inactivated influenza vaccine.

CDR3 loop: CASSPRPEPGTAYEQYF. The CDR3 DNA follows: TGTGCCAGCAGTCCACGCCCGGAACCCGGGACAGCCTACGAGCAGTACTTC. The chain employs TRBV12-3 or TRBV12-4 and TRBJ2-7; 7 bases are a match to TRBD1. This CDR3 region has 17 residues. The V and J ends lost 5 bases and 2 bases, in that order; junction bases with no gene match: 15.